A selection of T cell receptor beta chains follows, all from one sample in a study of human T cells and chemical hapten exposure. TCRdb reanalysed the RACE reads using MiXCR and keeps one entry per CDR3 protein. This sample has over 300,000 distinct CDR3 sequences, with roughly 4.6% found just once. The source was whole blood, collected in connection with sensitization to the hapten diphenylcyclopropenone (DPC). These receptors were taken from a woman in her forties or fifties with alopecia areata. Some clones in this sample may be carry-over from other donors' samples. The CDR3 runs from the conserved cysteine through the conserved F or W. D genes are given only for firm matches. Clone size is stated in some rows and not others, as once, few, many or a class when expanded.

>TRBV7-2|TRBJ2-3|many|TRBD2
TGTGCCAGCAGCCGGCGGGCTAGCGGGGGGGCCCTGGGAACAGATACGCAGTATTTT
CASSRRASGGALGTDTQYF
>TRBV14|TRBJ2-1|many|NA
TGTGCCAGCAGCCCCAGTGGTGGCCGTTACAATGAGCAGTTCTTC
CASSPSGGRYNEQFF
>TRBV7-2|TRBJ2-1|many|TRBD1
TGTGCCAGCAGCTTAGCTAGCGGGACAGGGGGTGAGCAGTTCTTC
CASSLASGTGGEQFF
>TRBV6-6|TRBJ2-6|many|NA
TGTGCCAGCAGTTACCTTAGACGGCTAGTGGCTGGGGCCAACGTCCTGACTTTC
CASSYLRRLVAGANVLTF
>TRBV6-1|TRBJ2-1|few|NA
TGTGCCAGCAGTCCGAGGGGGGGGACAGTTACCTACAATGAGCAGTTCTTC
CASSPRGGTVTYNEQFF
>TRBV5-5|TRBJ2-1|many|NA
TGTGCCAGCAGCTTGTGGGGTTGGGGTGAGCAGTTCTTC
CASSLWGWGEQFF
>TRBV29-1|TRBJ2-3|many|NA
TGCAGCGTTGAAGGGGGAAGAGTGGGCACAGATACGCAGTATTTT
CSVEGGRVGTDTQYF
>TRBV7-2|TRBJ2-3|NA|NA
TGTGCCAGCAGCCTAACCGGACTAAGCGGGAGCACAGATACGCAGTATTTT
CASSLTGLSGSTDTQYF
>TRBV5-1|TRBJ2-7|many|NA
TGCGCCAGCAGCTTGGCCCCTGGGGGCCCATACGAGCAGTACTTC
CASSLAPGGPYEQYF
>TRBV6-6|TRBJ2-1|many|NA
TGTGCCAGCAGTTACCGTGGAGGGGACAATGAGCAGTTCTTC
CASSYRGGDNEQFF
>TRBV7-2|TRBJ1-4|many|NA
TGTGCCAGCAGCCCAGTCGCCCGGGGGCCTGAAAAACTGTTTTTT
CASSPVARGPEKLFF
>TRBV11-2|TRBJ2-5|many|NA
TGTGCCAGCAGCTTGTATGAAGAGACCCAGTACTTC
CASSLYEETQYF
>TRBV18|TRBJ1-3|many|NA
TGTGCCAGCTCACTTTCCTCGGACAGCTCTGGATCCGCCATATATTTT
CASSLSSDSSGSAIYF
>TRBV28|TRBJ1-4|NA|TRBD1
TGTGCCAGCAGTTTAATCGGGGGACAGGGGGCATCTAATGAAAAACTGTTTTTT
CASSLIGGQGASNEKLFF
>TRBV5-8|TRBJ2-5|NA|NA
TGTGCCAGCAGCAGAACAGGTTTCCAAGAGACCCAGTACTTC
CASSRTGFQETQYF
>TRBV7-2|TRBJ2-3|NA|NA
TGTGCCAGCAGCGGTGGTTCGGGGGCGGGCACAGATACGCAGTATTTT
CASSGGSGAGTDTQYF
>TRBV6-1|TRBJ1-4|few|NA
TGTGCCAGCGGTGGAGGGGGAAGGGGCGAAAAACTGTTTTTT
CASGGGGRGEKLFF
>TRBV9|TRBJ1-1|few|NA
TGTGCCAGCAGCGCCAACTCGTATGACACTGAAGCTTTCTTT
CASSANSYDTEAFF
>TRBV9|TRBJ1-1|many|TRBD1
TGTGCCAGCAGCGTCACAGGGGGTCGATTCACTGAAGCTTTCTTT
CASSVTGGRFTEAFF
>TRBV2|TRBJ2-7|many|NA
TGTGCCAGCACCCCGGACAGTCCCGAGCAGTACTTC
CASTPDSPEQYF
>TRBV5-1|TRBJ2-6|many|NA
TGCGCCAGCAGCGGTAGGGAGCTATCCAACTCTGGGGCCAACGTCCTGACTTTC
CASSGRELSNSGANVLTF
>TRBV6-2/TRBV6-3|TRBJ2-3|NA|NA
TGTGCCAGCACTGACTTTTCTAGCACAGATACGCAGTATTTT
CASTDFSSTDTQYF
>TRBV27|TRBJ1-2|NA|TRBD1
TGTGCCAGCAGTTCCCACGACAGGGGGAATGGCTACACCTTC
CASSSHDRGNGYTF
>TRBV20-1|TRBJ2-7|few|NA
TGCAGTGCTAGAGATATTACAGGGCCCTACGAGCAGTACTTC
CSARDITGPYEQYF
>TRBV9|TRBJ1-6|NA|NA
TGTGCCAGCAGCCCGTGGGGGAAAAAGTCCTATAATTCACCCCTCCACTTT
CASSPWGKKSYNSPLHF
>TRBV20-1|TRBJ2-1|NA|NA
TGCAGTGCTCTTCAGGGGGGGCCGAACAATGAGCAGTTCTTC
CSALQGGPNNEQFF
>TRBV7-2|TRBJ1-6|many|NA
TGTGCCAGCAGCTTAGTTACCCAGGGGACTTCACCCCTCCACTTT
CASSLVTQGTSPLHF
>TRBV2|TRBJ1-5|NA|NA
TGTGCCAGCAACAGGGTTGGCAATCAGCCCCAGCATTTT
CASNRVGNQPQHF
>TRBV7-2|TRBJ1-6|many|NA
TGTGCCAGCAGCCCCCGTGAGGGAGGCACCCTCCACTTT
CASSPREGGTLHF
>TRBV6-5|TRBJ1-1|few|NA
TGTGCCAGCAGTTACTCGAACGGGAAATCTGAAGCTTTCTTT
CASSYSNGKSEAFF
>TRBV29-1|TRBJ2-3|few|TRBD1
TGCAGCGTTGCCAGGGGGTTCACAGATACGCAGTATTTT
CSVARGFTDTQYF
>TRBV2|TRBJ2-1|many|TRBD2
TGTGCCAGCAGTGAAGCGGGGAGGGAGAGGATGAATGAGCAGTTCTTC
CASSEAGRERMNEQFF
>TRBV12-3/TRBV12-4|TRBJ1-1|NA|NA
TGTGCCAGCAGTTATACGCTGGGTGGCACTGAAGCTTTCTTT
CASSYTLGGTEAFF
>TRBV6-5|TRBJ2-3|many|TRBD2
TGTGCCAGCAGTTACACACTAGCGGGGGGGCCGTTGGATACGCAGTATTTT
CASSYTLAGGPLDTQYF